This T cell receptor (beta chain) was recorded in a study of cytomegalovirus exposure and HLA in healthy donors. Study outcomes and limitations: A highly shared variant cluster was judged a likely technical artifact. Per published reports, the classifier diagnosed cytomegalovirus status with high specificity and sensitivity.

In regard to this clone: Its antigen is undetermined.

Use of 60 Vbeta and 13 Jbeta primers characterized the PCR. Generated by immunoSEQ multiplex PCR, the TCRdb table keeps only in-frame clones and is missing some. The sample features 140,000 to 150,000 clones, with around 0.96% in its top ten. V lost 0 bases to trimming and J lost 3 bases, with 15 bases between them. CDR1 and CDR2 from the germline V gene are SGDLS and YYNGEE. The CDR3 length is 17 residues. Sequences were obtained from PBMCs. This chain uses TRBV9 with TRBJ2-2, with a weak D call TRBD1 (6 bases). The TCR sequence derives from a male donor in good health and CMV-seronegative. CDR3 DNA sequence: TGTGCCAGCAGCGTAGATCCCGGGACACTCCACACCGGGGAGCTGTTTTTT. Its translation: CASSVDPGTLHTGELFF.